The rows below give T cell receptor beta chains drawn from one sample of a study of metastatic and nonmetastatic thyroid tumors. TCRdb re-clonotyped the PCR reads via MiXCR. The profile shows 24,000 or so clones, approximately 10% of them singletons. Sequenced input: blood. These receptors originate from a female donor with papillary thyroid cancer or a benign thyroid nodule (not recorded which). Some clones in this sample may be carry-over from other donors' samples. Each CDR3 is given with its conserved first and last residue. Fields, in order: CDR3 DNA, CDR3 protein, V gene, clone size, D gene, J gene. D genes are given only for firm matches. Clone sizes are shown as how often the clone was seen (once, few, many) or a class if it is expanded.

cdr3_nt: TGTGCCTGGAGGAGGGCGGGAGCCGGTTACGAGCAGTACTTC; cdr3_aa: CAWRRAGAGYEQYF; v_call: TRBV30; clone_size: many; d_call: TRBD2; j_call: TRBJ2-7
cdr3_nt: TGTGCCAGCTCACCAAACAGCGCGAACACCGGGGAGCTGTTTTTT; cdr3_aa: CASSPNSANTGELFF; v_call: TRBV18; clone_size: many; d_call: .; j_call: TRBJ2-2
cdr3_nt: TGTGCCAGCAGTTCGACAGGGGCGGGGGAGACCCAGTACTTC; cdr3_aa: CASSSTGAGETQYF; v_call: TRBV28; clone_size: many; d_call: TRBD1; j_call: TRBJ2-5
cdr3_nt: TGTGCCAGCACCGGGGCGCGACGGGAGGGAGAGACCCAGTACTTC; cdr3_aa: CASTGARREGETQYF; v_call: TRBV7-8; clone_size: many; d_call: TRBD2; j_call: TRBJ2-5
cdr3_nt: TGTGCCAGCAGCCGGGACAGGTGCACTGAAGCTTTCTTT; cdr3_aa: CASSRDRCTEAFF; v_call: TRBV6-1; clone_size: few; d_call: TRBD1; j_call: TRBJ1-1
cdr3_nt: TGTGCCATTCCGGACAGCGGGGGCTACACCTTC; cdr3_aa: CAIPDSGGYTF; v_call: TRBV12-3/TRBV12-4; clone_size: many; d_call: .; j_call: TRBJ1-2
cdr3_nt: TGTGCCAGCAGTTATAAGACAGGGAGTGGTGGGTCCACTGAAGCTTTCTTT; cdr3_aa: CASSYKTGSGGSTEAFF; v_call: TRBV6-5; clone_size: many; d_call: TRBD1; j_call: TRBJ1-1
cdr3_nt: TGTGCCAGCAGCTTAAGGGCGGGGGACACAGATACGCAGTATTTT; cdr3_aa: CASSLRAGDTDTQYF; v_call: TRBV7-2; clone_size: many; d_call: TRBD2; j_call: TRBJ2-3
cdr3_nt: TGTGCCAGCAGGATCTACGGGACCTACAATGAGCAGTTCTTC; cdr3_aa: CASRIYGTYNEQFF; v_call: TRBV28; clone_size: medium-sized; d_call: .; j_call: TRBJ2-1
cdr3_nt: TGCGCCAGCAGCTTGGAAGGGACAGGGGGGTCCTACGAGCAGTACTTC; cdr3_aa: CASSLEGTGGSYEQYF; v_call: TRBV5-1; clone_size: many; d_call: TRBD1; j_call: TRBJ2-7
cdr3_nt: TGTGCCAGCACAGGGGGCGCTGAAAAACTGTTTTTT; cdr3_aa: CASTGGAEKLFF; v_call: TRBV6-1; clone_size: many; d_call: TRBD1; j_call: TRBJ1-4
cdr3_nt: TGTGCCAGCAGTTTCGGGAATAACTATGGCTACACCTTC; cdr3_aa: CASSFGNNYGYTF; v_call: TRBV28; clone_size: few; d_call: .; j_call: TRBJ1-2
cdr3_nt: TGCAGCGTTGAAGAAGGGCGGGAGGGCCCTCCCGATCGGTTGTTCTTC; cdr3_aa: CSVEEGREGPPDRLFF; v_call: TRBV29-1; clone_size: many; d_call: TRBD2; j_call: TRBJ2-1
cdr3_nt: TGCGCCAGCAGTGAGCCTGGCGGGGATTCAGATACGCAGTATTTT; cdr3_aa: CASSEPGGDSDTQYF; v_call: TRBV10-2; clone_size: many; d_call: .; j_call: TRBJ2-3
cdr3_nt: TGTGCCAGCAGTCAATCGTTAGGGTACGAGCAGTACTTC; cdr3_aa: CASSQSLGYEQYF; v_call: TRBV6-1; clone_size: medium-sized; d_call: .; j_call: TRBJ2-7
cdr3_nt: TGTGCCAGCAGCTTTAGGGGGACACACGGGAATTCACCCCTCCACTTT; cdr3_aa: CASSFRGTHGNSPLHF; v_call: TRBV5-6; clone_size: many; d_call: .; j_call: TRBJ1-6
cdr3_nt: TGTGCCAGTACCGCATCGGGACAGGGGCGCTCCTACGAGCAGTACTTC; cdr3_aa: CASTASGQGRSYEQYF; v_call: TRBV19; clone_size: many; d_call: TRBD1; j_call: TRBJ2-7